This T cell receptor beta chain stems from a study of T cell responses to AZD1222 COVID-19 vaccine (dated by TCRdb to the early 2020s). About the investigation overall: A total of 230 to 250 trial participants underwent TCR sequencing, of whom about 210 had received two doses of AZD1222 and about 26 had received two doses of the MenACWY control vaccine. Enrollment into the trials was organized by age into subgroups of 18-55, 56-69 and 70-plus years, and those subgroups contained approximately 150, 30 and 60 TCR-sequenced participants, respectively. General study outcomes and caveats: The 56-69-year group was small, and its depth increase did not reach significance, likely because of low power. Reportedly, almost half of the unique spike-specific TCRs recognized epitopes lying outside the regions that are mutated in the B.1.351 and B.1.1.7 variants. A significant rise in spike-specific TCR breadth and depth was observed after two AZD1222 doses relative to day 0 and relative to MenACWY recipients. Participants were mostly white British, with more females than males. The authors suggested clonal diversity may have been underestimated. Conclusions about previously exposed vaccinees are limited because only five or six AZD1222 recipients were SARS-CoV-2 seropositive at baseline. No day 14 peak-response samples were available, so repertoires were characterized only after the peak T cell response. Vaccine-associated CD4 TCRs spanned the whole spike protein, with dominant responses in regions 160-218 and 743-854.

Interpreted using the paper, the time point label stands for: about 28 days (+/-7) after the second vaccine dose. AZD1222 recipients given second doses at about 4 weeks or at about 12 weeks were pooled, since spike-specific TCR depth and breadth were not found to differ between the two schedules. Vaccinee samples came from UK trials COV001 and COV002, including a single-blind randomized controlled phase 2/3 trial of AZD1222 (ChAdOx1 nCoV-19) in healthy adults. Trial participant PBMC samples were collected at day 0 and day 28 after the second dose for TCRbeta chain sequencing. The CDR3 regions of human TCRbeta chains were analyzed by immunosequencing. From the authors' description of their analysis: Repertoire TCRs were matched against a reference library of SARS-CoV-2-specific TCRs generated with the MIRA antigen-specificity platform. Breadth was defined as the fraction of unique TCRs that were SARS-CoV-2-associated, and depth was defined as the fraction of total T cells that were SARS-CoV-2-associated. Using the MIRA data, each spike-specific TCR was mapped to the spike region that the TCR reacts to and placed in a CD4 or CD8 class. Log10-transformed breadth and depth values were compared by one-way ANOVA with Sidak's multiple comparisons tests. TCRdb took over this immuneACCESS table, retaining in-frame rearrangements with V and J assigned. Such tables are incomplete; in checked studies, under half of the missing clones stem from an unresolved V gene, and the remainder is unexplained. From that table come the V and J calls and clone size; the DNA was used to work out D and trimming. For this sample the table gives fewer than 200,000 clones, of which around nine tenths were detected only once. Of the sample, 0.85% to 1.1% is held by the ten largest clones.

As to this clone: Its target antigen remains unknown. No base qualities exist here, and no much larger clone lies one base off it.

CDR1 MGHRA and CDR2 YSYEKL were looked up in the germline V gene. The junction shows trimming of 5 bases on V and 16 bases on J, and the gene matches do not reach 14 bases of it. The CDR3 numbers 13 residues from cysteine through phenylalanine. The CDR3 DNA has 39 bases and is translated from base 1. The V and J segments used are TRBV4-1 and TRBJ2-1; 7 bases in the junction line up with TRBD2. This sample comprised peripheral blood, obtained 28 days after the second AZD1222 dose. The TCR comes from an adult who received the AZD1222 COVID-19 vaccine. The bases read TGCGCCAGCAGCACCTACACCGGGACTATGAATTTCTTC. It translates to CASSTYTGTMNFF.